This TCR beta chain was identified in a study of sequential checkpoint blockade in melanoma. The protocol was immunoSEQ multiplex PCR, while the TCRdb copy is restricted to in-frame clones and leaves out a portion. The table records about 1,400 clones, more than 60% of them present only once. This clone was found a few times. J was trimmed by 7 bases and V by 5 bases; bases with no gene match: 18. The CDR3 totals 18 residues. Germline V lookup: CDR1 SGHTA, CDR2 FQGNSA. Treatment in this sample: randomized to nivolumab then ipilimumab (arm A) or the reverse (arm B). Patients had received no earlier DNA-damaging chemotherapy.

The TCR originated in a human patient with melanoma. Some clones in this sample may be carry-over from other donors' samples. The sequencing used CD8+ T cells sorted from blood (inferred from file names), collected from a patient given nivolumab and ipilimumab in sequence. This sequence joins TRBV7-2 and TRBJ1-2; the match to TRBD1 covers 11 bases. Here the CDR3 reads CASSLVVGQGAPRGGYTF. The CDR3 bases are TGTGCCAGCAGCCTTGTCGTCGGACAGGGGGCTCCGAGGGGTGGCTACACCTTC.